This T cell receptor (beta chain) was sequenced for a study of shared T cell receptors in the human thymus. This clone was observed a single time. Other DNA sequences in this specimen translate into the identical CDR3. Generated by immunoSEQ multiplex PCR, the TCRdb table keeps only in-frame clones and is missing some. Of about 380,000 clones listed, just under 95% are singletons. The receptor's source is a human donor. Sequences were obtained from thymocytes.

The CDR3 loop is CASSPYREETQYF. The CDR3 DNA reads as TGTGCCAGCTCACCTTACAGGGAAGAGACCCAGTACTTC. The gene calls are TRBV18 and TRBJ2-5; D is possibly TRBD1 (6 bases). Germline CDR1 KGHSH, CDR2 LQKENI. The CDR3 spans 13 residues. Trimming left V 3 bases short and J 3 bases short, with 8 bases between.